This T cell receptor (beta chain) emerged from a study of T cell clones after liver transplantation. Points from the study as a whole: The donor-reactive repertoire was only partly measurable in two subjects, lacking donor cells.

Libraries were prepared by immunoSEQ multiplex PCR; TCRdb keeps only in-frame clonotypes and omits some of them. The sample shows about 45,000 clones, about 86% of them seen only once. Details on this clone: Its specificity is not known.

The CDR3 sequence is 13 residues long. V shed 1 base and J shed 6 bases, with 10 bases lying between them. CDR1 SGHTA and CDR2 FQGNSA come from the germline V gene. This clonotype originated in a human patient who received a liver transplant. Some of these T cells may belong to the graft donor. V is TRBV7-2 and J is TRBJ2-7; possibly TRBD1 or TRBD2 for D (5 bases each). The specimen comprised CD4+ T cells from blood, sampled 24 months after liver transplant. The CDR3 DNA follows: TGTGCCAGCAGCTTAGACGGGGCGGGCGAGCAGTACTTC. As protein: CASSLDGAGEQYF.